One TCR beta chain is described in this entry. The antigen is not known. This sample also contains other DNA sequences that code for the same CDR3. Assay: immunoSEQ multiplex PCR; the TCRdb copy retains only in-frame clones and omits some. This repertoire shows some 1,100,000 clones, 78% found once; its top ten account for more than 0.45%. The data originate from a study of shared clonotypes between healthy human individuals. Study-wide background: The study drew on two women and three men aged 18 to 49 as donors. Study-level points and caveats: Across subsets, estimated richness was generally greater for naive than for memory populations.

There were only Caucasian adults among the donors, and all lived in Nashville, Tennessee. The V gene lost 3 bases and the J gene lost 1 base, with 6 bases spanning the gap. The CDR3 loop spans 13 amino acids. The germline V gene has CDR1 SGHAT and CDR2 FQNNGV. The sequenced sample was memory CD4+ T cells from PBMCs. Described subset: CD45RA-negative fraction. This chain joins TRBV11-2 and TRBJ1-1; D is ambiguous. The sequence came from a man between 18 and 35 years old in good health. Some clones in this sample may be carry-over from other donors' samples. The CDR3 here is CASSFGRNTEAFF. CDR3 nucleotide sequence: TGTGCCAGCAGCTTCGGGCGGAACACTGAAGCTTTCTTT.